This is a list of T cell receptor beta chains from one sample in a study of blood T cell repertoires in COVID-19. Repertoires were generated with immunoSEQ multiplex PCR, while TCRdb's copy carries only in-frame clones and drops some. The sample carries roughly 150,000 clones, over 80% recorded once. Specimen: peripheral blood. The origin of the receptors is an elderly woman with COVID-19, enrolled during active disease. Both conserved end residues are part of each CDR3. A D gene is named only where the DNA matches it firmly. Some rows mark clone size as missing; the rest say once, few, many or name a class of expanded clone.

TRBV5-1,TRBJ1-2,TRBD1,.,CASSPAGQGAGGGYTF,TGCGCCAGCAGTCCCGCGGGACAGGGGGCCGGTGGAGGCTACACCTTC
TRBV10-3,TRBJ1-2,TRBD1,.,CAISDGTGGYTF,TGTGCCATCAGTGACGGGACAGGCGGCTACACCTTC
TRBV13,TRBJ2-1,TRBD2,once,CASSLGRGLEAYNEQFF,TGTGCCAGCAGCTTAGGCCGTGGACTAGAAGCCTACAATGAGCAGTTCTTC
TRBV11-2,TRBJ1-6,.,.,CASSQTRLSSYNSPLHF,TGTGCCAGCAGCCAGACACGTCTGAGCTCCTATAATTCACCCCTCCACTTT
TRBV7-8,TRBJ2-3,TRBD1,.,CASSFPTQGATLGDTQYF,TGTGCCAGCAGCTTCCCCACCCAGGGGGCTACCCTAGGAGATACGCAGTATTTT
TRBV6-5,TRBJ2-5,.,.,CASSPSGRETQYF,TGTGCCAGCAGCCCCTCGGGTCGGGAGACCCAGTACTTC
TRBV10-3,TRBJ1-1,TRBD1,.,CALRTGGRGTEAFF,TGTGCCTTGCGGACAGGGGGCAGAGGGACTGAAGCTTTCTTT
TRBV2,TRBJ2-7,TRBD1,once,CASSATGITYEQYF,TGTGCCAGCAGCGCGACAGGGATTACCTACGAGCAGTACTTC
TRBV28,TRBJ1-5,.,.,CASSSHGQLNQPQHF,TGTGCCAGCAGTTCCCATGGACAGCTTAATCAGCCCCAGCATTTT
TRBV5-1,TRBJ2-1,TRBD1,.,CASSLAIPPGQGGNEQFF,TGCGCCAGCAGCTTGGCTATACCTCCGGGACAGGGGGGCAATGAGCAGTTCTTC
TRBV28,TRBJ1-5,.,.,CASSLGWTGQRTSNQPQHF,TGTGCCAGCAGTTTGGGTTGGACCGGACAGCGCACGAGCAATCAGCCCCAGCATTTT
TRBV6-5,TRBJ1-2,.,.,CATRIGGLYGYTF,TGTGCCACCCGAATAGGGGGTCTCTATGGCTACACCTTC
TRBV2,TRBJ2-4,TRBD1,.,CASSQRQGANIQYF,TGTGCCAGCAGTCAGCGACAGGGTGCAAACATTCAGTACTTC
TRBV10-3,TRBJ1-1,.,.,CAISESAKTGNTEAFF,TGTGCCATCAGTGAGTCCGCAAAAACAGGGAACACTGAAGCTTTCTTT
TRBV12-5,TRBJ2-5,.,.,CASGFFQDNQETQYF,TGTGCTAGTGGTTTCTTTCAGGACAACCAAGAGACCCAGTACTTC
TRBV29-1,TRBJ2-5,.,.,CSVDGRGGSQETQYF,TGCAGCGTTGACGGACGGGGAGGTTCGCAAGAGACCCAGTACTTC
TRBV7-3,TRBJ2-7,TRBD2,.,CASSLYPLTSGNYEQYF,TGTGCCAGCAGCTTATATCCCCTGACTAGCGGAAACTACGAGCAGTACTTC
TRBV6-1,TRBJ1-1,.,.,CASWGKWLKGTEAFF,TGTGCCAGTTGGGGAAAGTGGCTTAAGGGGACTGAAGCTTTCTTT
TRBV28,TRBJ2-7,.,once,CASSPAGTYEQYF,TGTGCCAGCAGCCCCGCGGGGACCTACGAGCAGTACTTC
TRBV5-1,TRBJ1-1,TRBD1,.,CASSQPGQRNTEAFF,TGCGCCAGCAGCCAACCGGGACAGAGGAACACTGAAGCTTTCTTT
TRBV24-1,TRBJ2-1,TRBD2,.,CATSDGGLAGLDEQFF,TGTGCCACCAGTGACGGTGGACTAGCGGGACTCGATGAGCAGTTCTTC
TRBV5-1,TRBJ2-1,TRBD2,.,CASGYGLAGDYDEQFF,TGCGCCAGCGGGTACGGACTAGCGGGGGATTACGATGAGCAGTTCTTC
TRBV10-1,TRBJ1-1,.,.,CASSETRKTGEAFF,TGCGCCAGCAGTGAGACGAGGAAGACGGGTGAAGCTTTCTTT
TRBV27,TRBJ1-6,TRBD1,.,CASSSGTDRGPARLAPLHF,TGTGCCAGCAGTTCCGGCACAGACAGGGGGCCCGCGAGGCTTGCACCCCTCCACTTT
TRBV10-3,TRBJ1-5,.,.,CAISPGVNQPQHF,TGTGCCATCAGTCCAGGGGTTAATCAGCCCCAGCATTTT
TRBV28,TRBJ2-5,.,.,CASSRTSRETQYF,TGTGCCAGCAGCCGAACGTCCCGGGAGACCCAGTACTTC
TRBV27,TRBJ2-7,TRBD1,.,CASSQTTGTVSYEQYF,TGTGCCAGCAGTCAGACGACCGGGACAGTCTCCTACGAGCAGTACTTC
TRBV7-2,TRBJ1-5,.,.,CASSSAPRDNQPQHF,TGTGCCAGCAGCTCCGCCCCCAGGGACAATCAGCCCCAGCATTTT
TRBV7-3,TRBJ2-1,TRBD1,.,CASSPGYRGNEQFF,TGTGCCAGCAGCCCCGGATACAGGGGTAATGAGCAGTTCTTC
TRBV3-1/TRBV3-2,TRBJ1-4,.,.,CASSSSDEKLFF,TGTGCCAGCAGCAGCTCGGATGAAAAACTGTTTTTT
TRBV5-1,TRBJ2-5,.,few,CASSLVGPQETQYF,TGCGCCAGCAGCTTGGTGGGCCCCCAAGAGACCCAGTACTTC
TRBV14,TRBJ1-1,.,.,CASSQDYSGGNTEAFF,TGTGCCAGCAGCCAAGATTATTCCGGGGGGAACACTGAAGCTTTCTTT
TRBV28,TRBJ1-5,TRBD1,.,CASSPRTGPNQPQHF,TGTGCCAGCAGTCCCCGGACAGGGCCTAATCAGCCCCAGCATTTT
TRBV6-5,TRBJ1-1,.,.,CASKGGGRYTEAFF,TGTGCCAGCAAGGGGGGGGGCCGGTACACTGAAGCTTTCTTT
TRBV19,TRBJ2-1,.,.,CATVVPGRIDEQFF,TGTGCCACCGTAGTTCCAGGGCGCATCGATGAGCAGTTCTTC
TRBV19,TRBJ1-2,TRBD1,.,CASSSGTGGYGYTF,TGTGCCAGTAGTTCCGGGACAGGGGGCTATGGCTACACCTTC
TRBV9,TRBJ1-5,.,once,CASSRGDQPQHF,TGTGCCAGCAGTCGGGGGGATCAGCCCCAGCATTTT
TRBV3-1/TRBV3-2,TRBJ1-3,.,.,CASSQVGGGPGNTIYF,TGTGCCAGCAGCCAAGTCGGGGGGGGGCCTGGAAACACCATATATTTT
TRBV10-3,TRBJ2-3,TRBD2,medium-sized,CAISPSGASTDTQYF,TGTGCCATCAGTCCTAGCGGGGCTAGCACAGATACGCAGTATTTT
TRBV7-2,TRBJ2-5,TRBD2,.,CASSFYREGGETQYF,TGTGCCAGCAGCTTTTACCGGGAGGGGGGGGAGACCCAGTACTTC
TRBV3-1/TRBV3-2,TRBJ2-3,.,.,CASSPETGSTDTQYF,TGTGCCAGCAGCCCGGAAACGGGGAGCACAGATACGCAGTATTTT
TRBV5-4,TRBJ2-3,TRBD1,.,CASSLGRDRAKDTQYF,TGTGCCAGCAGCTTGGGCCGGGACAGGGCGAAAGATACGCAGTATTTT
TRBV5-1,TRBJ1-5,.,.,CASSLGPQIYSNQPQHF,TGCGCCAGCAGCTTGGGTCCACAGATTTATAGCAATCAGCCCCAGCATTTT
TRBV20-1,TRBJ1-2,.,.,CSASSPRDYGYTF,TGCAGTGCTAGTTCTCCCAGGGACTATGGCTACACCTTC
TRBV9,TRBJ2-1,.,.,CASSQNWASEQFF,TGTGCCAGCAGCCAAAACTGGGCATCTGAGCAGTTCTTC
TRBV6-5,TRBJ2-1,.,.,CASSSTIQGIRNEQFF,TGTGCCAGCAGTTCTACCATCCAGGGGATTAGGAATGAGCAGTTCTTC
TRBV20-1,TRBJ2-3,TRBD2,.,CSASPASGPGDTQYF,TGCAGTGCTAGTCCGGCTAGCGGACCTGGAGATACGCAGTATTTT
TRBV18,TRBJ1-5,.,.,CASSPGEVQPQHF,TGTGCCAGCTCACCAGGGGAGGTTCAGCCCCAGCATTTT
TRBV18,TRBJ1-3,.,.,CASSPGQSSGNTIYF,TGTGCCAGCTCACCCGGACAGTCCTCTGGAAACACCATATATTTT
TRBV3-1/TRBV3-2,TRBJ2-1,.,.,CASSQIRDEQFF,TGTGCCAGCAGCCAGATCCGGGATGAGCAGTTCTTC
TRBV5-1,TRBJ2-1,.,.,CASSFGEGSSYNEQFF,TGCGCCAGCAGCTTCGGAGAGGGTTCCTCCTACAATGAGCAGTTCTTC
TRBV28,TRBJ1-3,TRBD1,.,CASSWGTGNGNTIYF,TGTGCCAGCAGTTGGGGGACAGGGAATGGAAACACCATATATTTT
TRBV6-5,TRBJ2-5,TRBD1,.,CASSGTALVETQYF,TGTGCCAGCAGCGGGACAGCCCTAGTGGAGACCCAGTACTTC
TRBV5-1,TRBJ2-1,TRBD2,few,CASSLAVAGGYNEQFF,TGCGCCAGCAGCTTGGCAGTTGCGGGGGGCTACAATGAGCAGTTCTTC
TRBV7-5,TRBJ2-7,.,.,CARRGRDRDFEQYF,TGTGCCAGAAGGGGACGGGACAGGGACTTCGAGCAGTACTTC
TRBV3-1/TRBV3-2,TRBJ1-5,TRBD1,.,CASSHGTGSNQPQHF,TGTGCCAGCAGCCATGGGACAGGGAGCAATCAGCCCCAGCATTTT
TRBV7-2,TRBJ1-6,TRBD1,.,CASSWDRKLSPLHF,TGTGCCAGCAGCTGGGACAGAAAACTATCACCCCTCCACTTT